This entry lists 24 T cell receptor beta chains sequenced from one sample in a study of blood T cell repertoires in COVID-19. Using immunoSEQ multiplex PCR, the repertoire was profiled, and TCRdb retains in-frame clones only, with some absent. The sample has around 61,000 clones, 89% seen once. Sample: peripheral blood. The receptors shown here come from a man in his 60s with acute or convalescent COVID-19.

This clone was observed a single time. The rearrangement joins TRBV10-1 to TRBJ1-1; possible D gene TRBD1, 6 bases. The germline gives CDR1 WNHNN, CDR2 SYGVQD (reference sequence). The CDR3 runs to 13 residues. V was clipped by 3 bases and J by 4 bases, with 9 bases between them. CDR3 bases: TGCGCCAGCAGTGATCGAGGGGGCACTGAAGCTTTCTTT. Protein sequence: CASSDRGGTEAFF.

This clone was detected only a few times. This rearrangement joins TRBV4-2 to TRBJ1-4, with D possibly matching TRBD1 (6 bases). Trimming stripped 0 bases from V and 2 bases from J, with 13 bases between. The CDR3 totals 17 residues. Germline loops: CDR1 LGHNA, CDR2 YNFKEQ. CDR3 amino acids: CASSQDSSQGTNEKLFF. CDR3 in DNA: TGTGCCAGCAGCCAAGATAGTAGTCAGGGGACTAATGAAAAACTGTTTTTT.

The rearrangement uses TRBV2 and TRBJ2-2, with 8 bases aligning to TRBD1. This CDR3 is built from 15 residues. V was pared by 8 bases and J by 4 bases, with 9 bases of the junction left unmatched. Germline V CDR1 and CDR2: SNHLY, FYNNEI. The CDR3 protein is CASRQGARGTGELFF. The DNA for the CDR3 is TGTGCCAGCCGGCAGGGGGCGCGGGGCACCGGGGAGCTGTTTTTT.

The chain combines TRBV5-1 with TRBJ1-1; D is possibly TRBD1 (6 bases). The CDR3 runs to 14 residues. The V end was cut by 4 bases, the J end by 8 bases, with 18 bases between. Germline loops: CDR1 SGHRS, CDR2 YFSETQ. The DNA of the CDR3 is TGCGCCAGCAGCCCTACAGGGCCCAGTAGGGAAGCTTTCTTT. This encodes CASSPTGPSREAFF.

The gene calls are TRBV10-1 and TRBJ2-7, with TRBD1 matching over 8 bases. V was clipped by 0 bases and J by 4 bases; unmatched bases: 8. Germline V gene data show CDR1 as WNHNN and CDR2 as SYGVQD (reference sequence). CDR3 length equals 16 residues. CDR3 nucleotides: TGCGCCAGCAGTGAGTCGAGGGGACAGGCCCTATACGAGCAGTACTTC. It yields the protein CASSESRGQALYEQYF.

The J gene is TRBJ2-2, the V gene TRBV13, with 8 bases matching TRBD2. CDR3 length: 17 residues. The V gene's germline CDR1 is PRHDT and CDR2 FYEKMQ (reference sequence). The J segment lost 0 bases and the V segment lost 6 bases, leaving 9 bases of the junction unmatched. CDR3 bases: TGTGCCAGCAGGCGAGCTTTCGGGGGGGCGAACACCGGGGAGCTGTTTTTT. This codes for CASRRAFGGANTGELFF.

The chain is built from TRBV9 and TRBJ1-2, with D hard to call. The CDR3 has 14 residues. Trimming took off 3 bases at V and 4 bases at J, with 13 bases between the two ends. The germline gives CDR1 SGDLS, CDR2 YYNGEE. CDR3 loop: CASSAADTIYGYTF. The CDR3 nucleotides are TGTGCCAGCAGCGCGGCTGACACCATCTATGGCTACACCTTC.

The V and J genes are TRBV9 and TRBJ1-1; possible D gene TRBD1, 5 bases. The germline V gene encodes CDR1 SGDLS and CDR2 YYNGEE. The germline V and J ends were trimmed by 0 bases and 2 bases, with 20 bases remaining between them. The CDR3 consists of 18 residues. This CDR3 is CASSVGEGESRFNTEAFF. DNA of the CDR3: TGTGCCAGCAGCGTAGGGGAAGGGGAATCGAGATTTAACACTGAAGCTTTCTTT.

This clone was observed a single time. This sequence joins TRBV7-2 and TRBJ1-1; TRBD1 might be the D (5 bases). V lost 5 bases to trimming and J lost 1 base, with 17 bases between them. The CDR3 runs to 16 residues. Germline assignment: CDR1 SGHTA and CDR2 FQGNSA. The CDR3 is CASSPDALTANTEAFF. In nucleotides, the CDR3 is TGTGCCAGCAGCCCCGACGCTCTGACAGCGAACACTGAAGCTTTCTTT.

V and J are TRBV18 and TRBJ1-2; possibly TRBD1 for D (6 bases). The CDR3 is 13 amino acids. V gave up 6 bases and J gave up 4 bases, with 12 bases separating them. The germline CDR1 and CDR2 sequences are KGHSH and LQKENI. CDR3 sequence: CASSQGLGYGYTF. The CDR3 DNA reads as TGTGCCAGCTCCCAGGGGTTAGGCTATGGCTACACCTTC.

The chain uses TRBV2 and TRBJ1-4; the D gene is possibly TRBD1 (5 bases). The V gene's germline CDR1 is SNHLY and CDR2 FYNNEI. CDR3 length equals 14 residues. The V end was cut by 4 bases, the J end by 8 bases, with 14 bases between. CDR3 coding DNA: TGTGCCAGCAGTGGGGAAGGGGTCCGGGAAAAACTGTTTTTT. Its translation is CASSGEGVREKLFF.

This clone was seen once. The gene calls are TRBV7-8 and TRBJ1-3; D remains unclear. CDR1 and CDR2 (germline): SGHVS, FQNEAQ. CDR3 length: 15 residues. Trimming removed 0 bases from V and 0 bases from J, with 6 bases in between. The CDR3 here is CASSLAGVSGNTIYF. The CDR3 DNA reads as TGTGCCAGCAGCTTAGCCGGGGTCTCTGGAAACACCATATATTTT.

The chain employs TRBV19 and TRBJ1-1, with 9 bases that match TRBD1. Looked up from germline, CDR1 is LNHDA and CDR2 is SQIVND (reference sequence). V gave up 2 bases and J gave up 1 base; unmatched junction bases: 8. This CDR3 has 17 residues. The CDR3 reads CASSILGTGRWNTEAFF. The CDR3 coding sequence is TGTGCCAGTAGTATATTGGGGACAGGGCGGTGGAACACTGAAGCTTTCTTT.

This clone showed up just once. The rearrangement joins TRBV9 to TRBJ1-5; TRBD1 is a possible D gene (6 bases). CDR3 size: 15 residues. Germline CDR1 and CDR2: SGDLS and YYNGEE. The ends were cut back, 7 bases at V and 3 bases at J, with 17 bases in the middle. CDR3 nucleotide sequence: TGTGCCAGCGGATCTACAGGGCGCGTCAATCAGCCCCAGCATTTT. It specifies CASGSTGRVNQPQHF. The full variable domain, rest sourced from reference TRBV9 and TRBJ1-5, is DSGVTQTPKHLITATGQRVTLRCSPRSGDLSVYWYQQSLDQGLQFLIQYYNGEERAKGNILERFSAQQFPDLHSELNLSSLELGDSALYFCASGSTGRVNQPQHFGDGTRLSIL.

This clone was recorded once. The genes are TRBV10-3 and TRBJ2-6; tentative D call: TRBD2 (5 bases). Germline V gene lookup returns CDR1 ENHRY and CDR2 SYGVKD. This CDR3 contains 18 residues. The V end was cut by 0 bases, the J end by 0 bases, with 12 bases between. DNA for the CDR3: TGTGCCATCAGTGAGTCCTTGGACTCACGCTCTGGGGCCAACGTCCTGACTTTC. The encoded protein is CAISESLDSRSGANVLTF.

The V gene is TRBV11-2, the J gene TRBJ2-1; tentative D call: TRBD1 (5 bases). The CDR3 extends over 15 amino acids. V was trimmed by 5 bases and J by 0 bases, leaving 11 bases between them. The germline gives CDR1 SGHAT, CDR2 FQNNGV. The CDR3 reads CASSPGNGSYNEQFF. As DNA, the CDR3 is TGTGCCAGCAGCCCAGGGAACGGCTCCTACAATGAGCAGTTCTTC.

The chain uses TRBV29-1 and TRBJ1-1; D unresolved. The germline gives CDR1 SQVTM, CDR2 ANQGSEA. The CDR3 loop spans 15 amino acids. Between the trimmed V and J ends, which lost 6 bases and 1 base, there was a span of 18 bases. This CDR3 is CSVPRSGSPNTEAFF. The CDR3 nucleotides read TGCAGCGTCCCCCGTAGCGGCAGCCCGAACACTGAAGCTTTCTTT.

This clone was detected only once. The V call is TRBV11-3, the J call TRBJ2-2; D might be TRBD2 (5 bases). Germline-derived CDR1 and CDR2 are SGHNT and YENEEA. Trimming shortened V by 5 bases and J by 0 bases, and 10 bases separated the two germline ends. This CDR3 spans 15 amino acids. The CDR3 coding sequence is TGTGCCAGCAGCCCCCTAGCAGCGAACACCGGGGAGCTGTTTTTT. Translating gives CASSPLAANTGELFF.

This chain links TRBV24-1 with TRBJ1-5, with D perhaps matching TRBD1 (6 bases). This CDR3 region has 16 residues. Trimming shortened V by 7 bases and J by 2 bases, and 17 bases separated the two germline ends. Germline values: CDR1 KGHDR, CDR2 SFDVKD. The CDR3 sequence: CATSQGRQEGNQPQHF. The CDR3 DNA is TGTGCCACCAGCCAGGGACGACAGGAGGGCAATCAGCCCCAGCATTTT.

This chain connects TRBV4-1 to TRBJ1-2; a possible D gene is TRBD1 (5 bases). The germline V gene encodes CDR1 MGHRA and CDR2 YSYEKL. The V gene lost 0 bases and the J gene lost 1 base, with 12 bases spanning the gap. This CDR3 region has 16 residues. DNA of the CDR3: TGCGCCAGCAGCCAAGAAGTACAGGTTTTTAACTATGGCTACACCTTC. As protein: CASSQEVQVFNYGYTF.

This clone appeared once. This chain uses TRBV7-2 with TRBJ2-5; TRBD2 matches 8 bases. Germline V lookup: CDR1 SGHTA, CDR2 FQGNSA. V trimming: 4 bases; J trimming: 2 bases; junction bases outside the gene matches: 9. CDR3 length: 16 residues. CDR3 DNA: TGTGCCAGCAGCTCTCGGCCCGGGGGGGAACAAGAGACCCAGTACTTC. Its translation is CASSSRPGGEQETQYF.

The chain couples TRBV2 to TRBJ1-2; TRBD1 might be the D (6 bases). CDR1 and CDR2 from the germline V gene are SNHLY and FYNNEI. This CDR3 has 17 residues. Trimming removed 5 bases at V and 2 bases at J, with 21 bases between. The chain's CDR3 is CASSLYTGMVPNYGYTF. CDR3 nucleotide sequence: TGTGCCAGCAGTTTGTACACAGGGATGGTTCCAAACTATGGCTACACCTTC.

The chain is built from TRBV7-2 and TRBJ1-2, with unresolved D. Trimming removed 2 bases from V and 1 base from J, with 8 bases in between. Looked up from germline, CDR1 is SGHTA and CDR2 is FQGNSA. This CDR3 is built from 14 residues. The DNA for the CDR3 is TGTGCCAGCAGCTTAAATTCGTATAACTATGGCTACACCTTC. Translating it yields CASSLNSYNYGYTF.

Written as DNA, the CDR3 is TGTGCCAGCAGCTTAGATGGTAGAGGGATCTCCTACGAGCAGTACTTC. Translated: CASSLDGRGISYEQYF. The chain links TRBV7-2 to TRBJ2-7; D possibly corresponds to TRBD2 (5 bases). The germline gives CDR1 SGHTA, CDR2 FQGNSA. The V end was cut by 1 base, the J end by 0 bases, with 13 bases between. This CDR3 contains 16 residues.